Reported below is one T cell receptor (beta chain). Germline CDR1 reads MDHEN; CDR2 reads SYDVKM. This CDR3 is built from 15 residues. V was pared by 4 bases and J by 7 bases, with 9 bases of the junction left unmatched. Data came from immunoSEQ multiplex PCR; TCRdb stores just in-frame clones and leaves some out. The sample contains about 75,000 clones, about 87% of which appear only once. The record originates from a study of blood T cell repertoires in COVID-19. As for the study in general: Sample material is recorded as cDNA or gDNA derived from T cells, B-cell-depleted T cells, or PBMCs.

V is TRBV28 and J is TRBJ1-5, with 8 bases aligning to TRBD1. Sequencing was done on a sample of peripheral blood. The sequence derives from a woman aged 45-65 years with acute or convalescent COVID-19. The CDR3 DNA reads TGTGCCAGCAGTTCTCGAGGACAGGGAAGACAGCCCCAGCATTTT. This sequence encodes CASSSRGQGRQPQHF.